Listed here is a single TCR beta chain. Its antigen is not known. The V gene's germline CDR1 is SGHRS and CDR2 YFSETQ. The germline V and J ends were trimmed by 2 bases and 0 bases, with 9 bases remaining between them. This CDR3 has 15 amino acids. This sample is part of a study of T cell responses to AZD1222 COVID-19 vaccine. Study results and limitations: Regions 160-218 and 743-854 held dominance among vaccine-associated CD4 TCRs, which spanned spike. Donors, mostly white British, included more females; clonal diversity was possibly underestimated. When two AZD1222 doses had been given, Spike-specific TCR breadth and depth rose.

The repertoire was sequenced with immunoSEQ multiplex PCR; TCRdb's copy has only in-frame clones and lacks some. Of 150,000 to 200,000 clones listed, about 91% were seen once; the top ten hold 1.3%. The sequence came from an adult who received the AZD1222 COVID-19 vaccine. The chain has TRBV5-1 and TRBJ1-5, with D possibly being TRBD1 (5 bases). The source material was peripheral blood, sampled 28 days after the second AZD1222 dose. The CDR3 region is CASSLAGLSNQPQHF. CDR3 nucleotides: TGCGCCAGCAGCTTAGCAGGGCTTAGCAATCAGCCCCAGCATTTT.